A single TCR beta chain is shown here with its context. Resolution of symptoms, clearance, or two negative PCRs was present in recovered Cohort 3 donors. TCRdb's copy holds only in-frame clones and misses some; the assay was immunoSEQ multiplex PCR. Among about 180,000 clones listed, more than 80% were seen once. These data originate in a study of blood T cell repertoires in COVID-19. Study at large: PBMCs, B-cell-depleted T cells, or T cells provided the cDNA or gDNA that made up the material.

This clonotype originated in a man in his forties or fifties who had recovered from COVID-19. Material for sequencing was PBMCs or T cells enriched from blood (not recorded which).

CDR3: CAWSETLGGNSPLHF. Here the CDR3 DNA reads TGTGCCTGGAGTGAAACCCTAGGGGGAAATTCACCCCTCCACTTT. The chain recombines TRBV30 with TRBJ1-6, with D perhaps TRBD1 (6 bases). Germline values: CDR1 GTSNPN, CDR2 SVGIG (reference sequence). This CDR3 has 15 residues. Between the trimmed V and J ends, which lost 1 base and 7 bases, there was a span of 14 bases.